This record looks at one TCR beta chain sequence and its context. Trimming took 4 bases from V and 4 from J, leaving 11 bases between them. The CDR3 sequence is 13 residues long. The germline CDR1 and CDR2 sequences are SGHRS and YFSETQ. Assay: immunoSEQ multiplex PCR; the TCRdb copy retains only in-frame clones and omits some. The sample yields over 60,000 clones, approximately 77% seen once. These data are taken from a study of blood T cell repertoires in COVID-19. Study context: Acute and convalescent COVID-19 specimens originated in the United States, Italy and Spain. PBMCs, B-cell-depleted T cells, or T cells provided the cDNA or gDNA that made up the material.

The sample comprised peripheral blood. The receptor's source is a human donor in a cohort sampled during active COVID-19. This chain connects TRBV5-1 to TRBJ1-2, with a tentative D call TRBD1 (6 bases). Here the CDR3 DNA reads TGCGCCAGCAGCGCGGACAGAAGCTATGGCTACACCTTC. Translated, it gives CASSADRSYGYTF.